The present TCR beta chain was sequenced within a study of brain T cells in children with intractable seizures. Findings and caveats of the study: Only CDR3 sequence similarity suggested viral specificity, without known HCMV serostatus. Clones missing pre-surgery may reflect undersampling of that blood sample.

This clone came up once. Its matching antigen is unknown. Patients received at least one anti-epileptic drug before surgery. Method: immunoSEQ multiplex PCR; TCRdb's copy keeps in-frame clones and lacks some. The table includes under 150,000 clones, 94% detected once. The sequence was obtained from a boy younger than two with hemimegalencephaly and intractable seizures. The source was peripheral blood, collected at surgery.

CDR3 sequence: CASSNLAGGETQYF. In DNA, the CDR3 is TGTGCCAGCAGCAACCTAGCGGGAGGCGAGACCCAGTACTTC. The rearrangement links TRBV5-6 to TRBJ2-5, with TRBD2 identical over 11 bases. Germline CDR1 SGHDT, CDR2 YYEEEE. V lost 4 bases, J lost 5 bases, and 4 bases stayed unmatched. CDR3 length equals 14 residues.